The 26 T cell receptor beta chains below come from one sample, sequenced in a study of shared clonotypes between healthy human individuals. Sequencing was performed with immunoSEQ multiplex PCR; in TCRdb, only in-frame clones are kept and a portion is missing. This table holds millions of clones, roughly nine tenths found once. The sample comprised naive CD4+ T cells sorted from blood. Specified subset: CD45RA+ positively selected. The receptors were gathered from a man aged 18 to 29 in good health.

V usage is TRBV29-1 and J usage is TRBJ1-3; D is unresolved. The V and J ends lost 4 bases and 0 bases respectively, with 7 bases between them. Germline V CDR1 and CDR2: SQVTM, ANQGSEA. The CDR3 is 13 residues long. The CDR3 DNA is TGCAGCGTTGCCTCGAACTCTGGAAACACCATATATTTT. It specifies CSVASNSGNTIYF.

The V call is TRBV6-1, the J call TRBJ1-6, with D perhaps TRBD1 (6 bases). This CDR3 contains 16 residues. Germline-derived CDR1 and CDR2 are MNHNS and SASEGT. Trimming took off 4 bases at V and 5 bases at J, with 15 bases between the two ends. The CDR3 DNA follows: TGTGCCAGCAGTGCTGAGACAGGAGTTAATAATTCACCCCTCCACTTT. Encoded protein: CASSAETGVNNSPLHF.

Note on this clone: The sample has other DNA sequences that encode this CDR3 too. J is TRBJ2-1 and V is TRBV4-3, with D possibly TRBD2 on 5 matching bases. The V gene's germline CDR1 is LGHNA and CDR2 YSLEER. V shed 0 bases and J shed 0 bases, with 6 bases lying between them. The CDR3 runs 15 residues. The CDR3 nucleotides read TGCGCCAGCAGCCAAGATCGGGGCTCCTACAATGAGCAGTTCTTC. Amino acids: CASSQDRGSYNEQFF.

The chain has TRBV9 and TRBJ2-7; D is ambiguous. The CDR3 has 13 residues. CDR1 and CDR2 (germline): SGDLS, YYNGEE. Trimming shortened V by 0 bases and J by 6 bases, and 10 bases separated the two germline ends. This CDR3 is CASSVGGSSEQYF. CDR3 DNA sequence: TGTGCCAGCAGCGTAGGGGGTAGTTCCGAGCAGTACTTC.

The chain recombines TRBV5-1 with TRBJ2-1; D is undetermined. This CDR3 region has 15 residues. In germline, CDR1 is SGHRS, CDR2 YFSETQ. Deletions cut 3 bases from V and 4 bases from J, with 14 bases between. CDR3 sequence: CASSSLDRAYNEQFF. DNA of the CDR3: TGCGCCAGCAGCTCCCTAGACCGTGCGTACAATGAGCAGTTCTTC.

The chain carries TRBV28 and TRBJ1-2, with D uncertain. Trimming left V 10 bases short and J 4 bases short, with 13 bases between. Germline values: CDR1 MDHEN, CDR2 SYDVKM. The CDR3 extends over 12 amino acids. Here the CDR3 DNA reads TGTGCCACCGTAAACAGAGCCTATGGCTACACCTTC. Translation gives CATVNRAYGYTF.

The gene calls are TRBV19 and TRBJ2-5; 9 nucleotides match TRBD2. This CDR3 is built from 13 residues. Germline loops: CDR1 LNHDA, CDR2 SQIVND (reference sequence). V was clipped by 8 bases and J by 4 bases; unmatched bases: 5. The chain's CDR3 is CASRSGSGETQYF. In nucleotides, the CDR3 is TGTGCCAGTCGTAGCGGGAGCGGAGAGACCCAGTACTTC.

This sequence joins TRBV5-6 and TRBJ2-1; D perhaps matches TRBD1 (6 bases). Germline V gives CDR1 SGHDT, CDR2 YYEEEE. V was pared by 2 bases and J by 8 bases, with 14 bases between. The CDR3 spans 14 residues. CDR3 sequence (DNA): TGTGCCAGCAGCTTTCGGAGACAGGCCGATGAGCAGTTCTTC. Translating gives CASSFRRQADEQFF.

The V gene is TRBV2, the J gene TRBJ2-1, with 9 nucleotides matching TRBD2. Germline values: CDR1 SNHLY, CDR2 FYNNEI. Trimming cost V 6 bases and J 0 bases; bases outside gene matches: 12. The CDR3 covers 18 residues. The CDR3 spells CASSLTSGSTHSYNEQFF. The CDR3 DNA is TGTGCCAGCAGCTTGACTAGCGGCAGCACCCACTCCTACAATGAGCAGTTCTTC. Combining the CDR3 with reference TRBV2 and TRBJ2-1 gives the whole variable domain EPEVTQTPSHQVTQMGQEVILRCVPISNHLYFYWYRQILGQKVEFLVSFYNNEISEKSEIFDDQFSVERPDGSNFTLKIRSTKLEDSAMYFCASSLTSGSTHSYNEQFFGPGTRLTVL.

Concerning this clone: Other DNA sequences in this sample translate to the same CDR3. This chain joins TRBV6-5 and TRBJ1-2; D call uncertain. V was trimmed by 0 bases and J by 5 bases, leaving 4 bases between them. The CDR3 loop spans 12 amino acids. Germline V gene data show CDR1 as MNHEY and CDR2 as SVGAGI. CDR3 nucleotides: TGTGCCAGCAGTTACTCGGGTTATGGCTACACCTTC. Translating gives CASSYSGYGYTF.

This clone has a single count. The V call is TRBV9, the J call TRBJ2-7, with a possible D match to TRBD2 (6 bases). With 6 bases removed from V and 6 bases from J, the gap between germline ends came to 16 bases. CDR1 SGDLS and CDR2 YYNGEE come from the germline V gene. This CDR3 contains 13 residues. CDR3 residues: CASNSGGIVEQYF. In DNA form, the CDR3 reads TGTGCCAGCAATTCTGGAGGGATTGTCGAGCAGTACTTC.

DNA of the CDR3: TGTGCCAGCAGTTACTCATTCTTAGGCAATCAGCCCCAGCATTTT. Its translation: CASSYSFLGNQPQHF. This chain connects TRBV6-6 to TRBJ1-5; D is ambiguous. With 0 bases removed from V and 2 bases from J, the gap between germline ends came to 8 bases. Germline V gene data show CDR1 as MNHNY and CDR2 as SVGAGI (reference sequence). The CDR3 has 15 residues.

The chain joins TRBV11-2 to TRBJ2-3; 9 bases match TRBD2. CDR1 SGHAT and CDR2 FQNNGV come from the germline V gene. The trim removed 5 bases at V and 1 base at J, leaving 4 bases unmatched. This CDR3 comprises 15 residues. CDR3 in amino acids: CASSLRTSGTDTQYF. The CDR3 bases are TGTGCCAGCAGCCTCCGGACTAGCGGCACAGATACGCAGTATTTT.

This clone was picked up a small number of times. This sequence joins TRBV6-4 and TRBJ2-2; TRBD2 agrees at 8 bases. Germline lookup yields CDR1 MRHNA and CDR2 SNTAGT. The CDR3 loop spans 14 amino acids. With 6 bases clipped from V and 4 bases from J, the junction kept 4 bases outside the gene matches. The CDR3 DNA is TGTGCCAGCAGAGTAGCGGGGAGCACCGGGGAGCTGTTTTTT. Encoded protein: CASRVAGSTGELFF.

This chain joins TRBV25-1 and TRBJ2-2, with D hard to call. The germline CDR1 and CDR2 sequences are MGHDK and SYGVNS. The length of the CDR3 is 13 residues. V was trimmed by 4 bases and J by 6 bases, leaving 9 bases between them. The CDR3 is CASSGSPPGELFF. The CDR3 bases are TGTGCCAGCAGTGGAAGCCCTCCCGGGGAGCTGTTTTTT.

This clone came up a few times. The same CDR3 is also encoded by other DNA sequences in this sample. The chain has TRBV29-1 and TRBJ1-1, with 7 positions matching TRBD1. The CDR3 runs to 11 residues. The V segment lost 4 bases and the J segment 4 bases; nucleotides outside the gene matches: 0. Germline loops: CDR1 SQVTM, CDR2 ANQGSEA. CDR3 residues: CSVGQGTEAFF. The CDR3 DNA reads TGCAGCGTTGGACAGGGCACTGAAGCTTTCTTT. Full variable domain (rest looked up from reference TRBV29-1 and TRBJ1-1): SAVISQKPSRDICQRGTSLTIQCQVDSQVTMMFWYRQQPGQSLTLIATANQGSEATYESGFVIDKFPISRPNLTFSTLTVSNMSPEDSSIYLCSVGQGTEAFFGQGTRLTVV.

The chain joins TRBV27 to TRBJ2-3; no definite D call. Germline lookup yields CDR1 MNHEY and CDR2 SMNVEV (reference sequence). The CDR3 length is 14 residues. Trimming took off 5 bases at V and 2 bases at J, with 11 bases between the two ends. CDR3 residues: CASSLGQATDTQYF. The CDR3 DNA reads as TGTGCCAGCAGTCTTGGGCAGGCCACAGATACGCAGTATTTT.

The chain combines TRBV19 with TRBJ2-4; tentative D call: TRBD2 (5 bases). V lost 3 bases and J 0 bases, leaving 12 bases between the germline ends. Germline CDR1 reads LNHDA; CDR2 reads SQIVND (reference sequence). This CDR3 comprises 16 residues. The CDR3 is CASSIKMDLAKNIQYF. The CDR3, as DNA: TGTGCCAGTAGTATTAAAATGGACTTAGCCAAAAACATTCAGTACTTC. Full variable domain (outside the CDR3, taken from reference TRBV19 and TRBJ2-4): DGGITQSPKYLFRKEGQNVTLSCEQNLNHDAMYWYRQDPGQGLRLIYYSQIVNDFQKGDIAEGYSVSREKKESFPLTVTSAQKNPTAFYLCASSIKMDLAKNIQYFGAGTRLSVL.

The V and J genes are TRBV7-2 and TRBJ2-6; D is perhaps TRBD1 or TRBD2 (5 bases each). There are 17 residues in the CDR3. Deletions cut 1 base from V and 0 bases from J, with 10 bases between. Germline V lookup: CDR1 SGHTA, CDR2 FQGNSA. CDR3 sequence: CASSLVGTVSGANVLTF. The CDR3 coding sequence is TGTGCCAGCAGCTTAGTTGGGACGGTCTCTGGGGCCAACGTCCTGACTTTC. The full variable domain, its missing parts supplied by reference TRBV7-2 and TRBJ2-6, is GAGVSQSPSNKVTEKGKDVELRCDPISGHTALYWYRQSLGQGLEFLIYFQGNSAPDKSGLPSDRFSAERTGGSVSTLTIQRTQQEDSAVYLCASSLVGTVSGANVLTFGAGSRLTVL.

The V gene is TRBV19, the J gene TRBJ1-1, with a possible D match to TRBD1 (6 bases). Germline loops: CDR1 LNHDA, CDR2 SQIVND (reference sequence). The CDR3 covers 19 residues. Trimming removed 4 bases from V and 0 bases from J, with 24 bases in between. The chain's CDR3 is CASSTRFRDTGALNTEAFF. The CDR3 DNA is TGTGCCAGTAGTACCCGATTCCGGGACACTGGGGCTTTGAACACTGAAGCTTTCTTT.

The V gene is TRBV4-1, the J gene TRBJ1-5, with unresolved D. Trimming shortened V by 3 bases and J by 0 bases, and 9 bases separated the two germline ends. The CDR3 is 15 amino acids. Germline V gene data show CDR1 as MGHRA and CDR2 as YSYEKL. CDR3 sequence reads: CASSQPGFSNQPQHF. The CDR3 DNA reads as TGCGCCAGCAGCCAGCCGGGGTTTAGCAATCAGCCCCAGCATTTT.

The chain links TRBV11-2 to TRBJ2-2; 10 positions agree with TRBD2. Germline CDR1 reads SGHAT; CDR2 reads FQNNGV. The CDR3 has 18 amino acids. The junction had 14 bases not matched to a gene; V was cut back by 4 bases and J by 6 bases. CDR3 in DNA: TGTGCCAGCAGCTCCAGGACTAGCGGCCACTGGGTCGCCGGGGAGCTGTTTTTT. Translation: CASSSRTSGHWVAGELFF. Full variable domain (remainder filled in from reference TRBV11-2 and TRBJ2-2): EAGVAQSPRYKIIEKRQSVAFWCNPISGHATLYWYQQILGQGPKLLIQFQNNGVVDDSQLPKDRFSAERLKGVDSTLKIQPAKLEDSAVYLCASSSRTSGHWVAGELFFGEGSRLTVL.

Worth noting for this clone: The same CDR3 is also encoded by other DNA sequences in this sample. The chain employs TRBV11-2 and TRBJ1-1; a weak D match, TRBD1 (5 bases). V was cut by 3 bases and J by 1 base, with 9 bases left in between. This CDR3 contains 14 residues. The germline CDR1 and CDR2 sequences are SGHAT and FQNNGV. In DNA, the CDR3 is TGTGCCAGCAGCTTGGGACGGCAGAACACTGAAGCTTTCTTT. It specifies CASSLGRQNTEAFF.

The chain joins TRBV5-6 to TRBJ1-2; tentative D call: TRBD1 (6 bases). The CDR3 spans 15 residues. The germline V and J ends were trimmed by 5 bases and 0 bases, with 14 bases remaining between them. In germline, CDR1 is SGHDT, CDR2 YYEEEE. CDR3 region: CASSSRGLANYGYTF. CDR3 DNA sequence: TGTGCCAGCAGTTCCAGGGGATTAGCTAACTATGGCTACACCTTC.

The rearrangement links TRBV18 to TRBJ2-5; D is undetermined. Trimming shortened V by 4 bases and J by 5 bases, and 11 bases separated the two germline ends. The CDR3 contains 13 residues. Germline V lookup: CDR1 KGHSH, CDR2 LQKENI. CDR3 in amino acids: CASSRSHSETQYF. The CDR3, as DNA: TGTGCCAGCTCACGATCCCATAGCGAGACCCAGTACTTC. Together with reference TRBV18 and TRBJ2-5, the CDR3 gives the full variable domain: NAGVMQNPRHLVRRRGQEARLRCSPMKGHSHVYWYRQLPEEGLKFMVYLQKENIIDESGMPKERFSAEFPKEGPSILRIQQVVRGDSAAYFCASSRSHSETQYFGPGTRLLVL.

This sequence joins TRBV28 and TRBJ1-5; the D gene is possibly TRBD1 (6 bases). The V end lost 5 bases, the J end lost 15 bases, and 17 bases lay between the germline ends. Germline values: CDR1 MDHEN, CDR2 SYDVKM. CDR3 size: 12 residues. CDR3 nucleotide sequence: TGTGCCAGCAGTAGACCAGGGGAGGTGATGCATTTT. Protein sequence: CASSRPGEVMHF.